These 28 T cell receptor beta chains were sequenced from one sample in a study of T cells after yellow fever vaccination (dated by TCRdb to about 2019). In the paper's terms, the treatment or condition label means: live attenuated yellow fever vaccine strain. The library relied on 5' RACE. These reads were obtained on an Illumina HiSeq 2500. The public reads were run again by TCRdb, first through fastp at Q25 and then through MiXCR, and only productive beta chains were kept. Under each unique CDR3 protein, matching rows form one entry showing the most common genes and DNA. Present in this sample are 600,000 to 750,000 distinct CDR3 sequences, more than 9% of which were seen just once. The top ten constitute around 14% of the sample. This sample comprised PBMCs, obtained on the day of the yellow fever booster vaccination. The receptors shown here come from a man in his thirties or forties who received the YFV17D yellow fever vaccine.

J is TRBJ2-7 and V is TRBV20-1, with D tentatively TRBD1 (6 bases). V dropped 3 bases and J dropped 6 bases, with 15 bases sitting between them. Germline loops: CDR1 DFQATT, CDR2 SNEGSKA (reference sequence). This CDR3 has 13 amino acids. The CDR3, as DNA: TGCAGTGCTAGTTCCGGGACACCCTCCGAGCAGTACTTC. It yields the protein CSASSGTPSEQYF.

The V gene is TRBV11-2, the J gene TRBJ2-1; D tentatively reads TRBD1 or TRBD2 (5 bases each). V was cut by 6 bases and J by 2 bases, with 23 bases left in between. CDR3 length equals 18 residues. The germline V gene encodes CDR1 SGHAT and CDR2 FQNNGV. Here the CDR3 reads CASSRPRGRMGAYNEQFF. DNA of the CDR3: TGTGCCAGCAGTCGCCCACGGGGACGGATGGGGGCCTACAATGAGCAGTTCTTC.

This clonotype was found a few times. The chain recombines TRBV7-2 with TRBJ1-5; D possibly corresponds to TRBD1 (6 bases). Germline lookup yields CDR1 SGHTA and CDR2 FQGNSA. The V end lost 2 bases, the J end lost 0 bases, and 11 bases lay between the germline ends. This CDR3 is 16 amino acids long. CDR3 protein: CASSLRTAYSNQPQHF. CDR3 coding DNA: TGTGCCAGCAGCTTAAGGACAGCATATAGCAATCAGCCCCAGCATTTT.

This clonotype turned up a few times. The chain has TRBV5-1 and TRBJ2-2; 7 positions match TRBD1. The V segment lost 0 bases and the J segment 3 bases; nucleotides outside the gene matches: 2. The CDR3 extends over 15 amino acids. The germline V gene has CDR1 SGHRS and CDR2 YFSETQ. The DNA for the CDR3 is TGCGCCAGCAGCTTGGCGGACAGGCACACCGGGGAGCTGTTTTTT. Translated, it gives CASSLADRHTGELFF. Full variable domain (rest looked up from reference TRBV5-1 and TRBJ2-2): KAGVTQTPRYLIKTRGQQVTLSCSPISGHRSVSWYQQTPGQGLQFLFEYFSETQRNKGNFPGRFSGRQFSNSRSEMNVSTLELGDSALYLCASSLADRHTGELFFGEGSRLTVL.

The sample holds a few counts of this clonotype. V gene TRBV6-1 combines with J gene TRBJ1-2; D unresolved. This CDR3 has 13 residues. Germline CDR1 and CDR2: MNHNS and SASEGT. V was pared by 6 bases and J by 5 bases, with 13 bases between. CDR3 DNA sequence: TGTGCCAGCAGGCGGGCGACCCCGTATGGCTACACCTTC. The encoded protein is CASRRATPYGYTF.

This clonotype showed up just a few times. The chain has TRBV20-1 and TRBJ2-3; TRBD2 aligns across 8 bases. Trimming at V came to 5 bases and at J to 2 bases, leaving 3 bases not matched to a gene. Germline assignment: CDR1 DFQATT and CDR2 SNEGSKA (reference sequence). This CDR3 comprises 13 residues. For the CDR3, the DNA is TGCAGTGCTGTTAGCGGGAACACAGATACGCAGTATTTT. Residues: CSAVSGNTDTQYF.

The rearrangement uses TRBV7-9 and TRBJ2-7; 8 bases line up with TRBD1. There are 15 residues in the CDR3. CDR1 SEHNR and CDR2 FQNEAQ come from the germline V gene (reference sequence). Unmatched junction bases numbered 13, after V lost 5 bases and J lost 7 bases. CDR3 loop: CASSPRDRLGREQYF. The CDR3 nucleotides read TGTGCCAGCAGCCCCCGGGACAGGCTAGGTCGGGAGCAGTACTTC.

Ten or more counts support this clonotype. The chain couples TRBV4-3 to TRBJ2-7; the match to TRBD2 covers 10 bases. The CDR3 totals 15 residues. J gave up 6 bases and V 4 bases, and 9 bases lay outside the gene matches. Germline V gene lookup returns CDR1 LGHNA and CDR2 YSLEER. Here the CDR3 DNA reads TGCGCCAGCAGCCCCGATCCTAGCGGGAGTGGCGAGCAGTACTTC. Translated, it gives CASSPDPSGSGEQYF.

As concerns this clonotype: An end of the junction differs from the germline gene, which may be a read error. This rearrangement joins TRBV5-1 to TRBJ2-7, with TRBD2 as a possible D gene (6 bases). From germline, CDR1 is SGHRS and CDR2 YFSETQ. The CDR3 length is 15 residues. The CDR3 region is CASSLGAGPSYEQYF. In DNA, the CDR3 is TGCGCCAGCAGTTTGGGAGCGGGCCCCTCCTACGAGCAGTACTTC.

The V call is TRBV7-6, the J call TRBJ2-3; D uncertain. V lost 2 bases to trimming and J lost 6 bases, with 12 bases between them. The CDR3 sequence is 14 residues long. CDR1 SGHVS and CDR2 FNYEAQ come from the germline V gene. The CDR3, as DNA: TGTGCCAGCAGCTTAAAGGGAACCACCGATACGCAGTATTTT. Protein sequence: CASSLKGTTDTQYF.

This clonotype was recorded at least ten times. This rearrangement joins TRBV18 to TRBJ2-2, with unresolved D. Trimming stripped 3 bases from V and 1 base from J, with 3 bases between. CDR3 length: 13 amino acids. Germline V gene data show CDR1 as KGHSH and CDR2 as LQKENI. CDR3 sequence (DNA): TGTGCCAGCTCACCCTTGAACACCGGGGAGCTGTTTTTT. Residues: CASSPLNTGELFF.

The chain joins TRBV7-2 to TRBJ2-5; tentative D call: TRBD2 (5 bases). The CDR3 spans 14 residues. Germline V gives CDR1 SGHTA, CDR2 FQGNSA. Trimming removed 5 bases from V and 4 bases from J, with 14 bases in between. The CDR3 reads CASSSVGMVETQYF. As DNA, the CDR3 is TGTGCCAGCAGCAGCGTCGGGATGGTAGAGACCCAGTACTTC. Supplemented by reference TRBV7-2 and TRBJ2-5, the full variable domain reads GAGVSQSPSNKVTEKGKDVELRCDPISGHTALYWYRQSLGQGLEFLIYFQGNSAPDKSGLPSDRFSAERTGGSVSTLTIQRTQQEDSAVYLCASSSVGMVETQYFGPGTRLLVL.

In its sample, this clonotype was seen many times. The genes are TRBV27 and TRBJ2-3, with D uncertain. The V end was cut by 4 bases, the J end by 6 bases, with 14 bases between. The germline CDR1 and CDR2 sequences are MNHEY and SMNVEV (reference sequence). The CDR3 runs 14 residues. CDR3 DNA sequence: TGTGCCAGCAGTTGGGATCCCAGAAAGGATACGCAGTATTTT. This codes for CASSWDPRKDTQYF.

This clonotype was recorded a few times. The J gene is TRBJ2-7, the V gene TRBV11-1; 10 nucleotides match TRBD2. V lost 7 bases and J lost 0; bases outside the gene matches: 21. The CDR3 length is 20 residues. Germline V gives CDR1 SGHAT, CDR2 FQDESV (reference sequence). The CDR3 loop is CASTRGRLAGAYQSSYEQYF. CDR3 nucleotide sequence: TGTGCCAGCACCAGGGGAAGGCTAGCGGGGGCGTACCAAAGCTCCTACGAGCAGTACTTC.

This chain joins TRBV5-1 and TRBJ2-7, with TRBD1 as a possible D gene (6 bases). The CDR3 is 15 amino acids. CDR1 and CDR2 (germline): SGHRS, YFSETQ. V lost 4 bases, J lost 2 bases, and 16 bases lay in between. Here the CDR3 reads CASSPRQDRTYEQYF. CDR3 in DNA: TGCGCCAGCAGCCCCAGACAGGACCGGACCTACGAGCAGTACTTC.

The gene calls are TRBV2 and TRBJ1-3; D is unclear. Trimming took 7 bases from V and 2 from J, leaving 12 bases between them. This CDR3 is 14 amino acids long. The germline CDR1 and CDR2 sequences are SNHLY and FYNNEI. CDR3 sequence (DNA): TGTGCCAGCACTAGTACACTCACTGGAAACACCATATATTTT. Its translation is CASTSTLTGNTIYF.

J is TRBJ2-3 and V is TRBV20-1; 7 positions agree with TRBD2. The CDR3 is made up of 12 amino acids. J lost 10 bases, V lost 6 bases, and 10 bases had no gene match. CDR1 and CDR2 from the germline V gene are DFQATT and SNEGSKA (reference sequence). CDR3 region: CSAAAGKNAQYF. DNA for the CDR3: TGCAGTGCAGCAGCGGGAAAGAATGCGCAGTATTTT.

The sample holds a few counts of this clonotype. V is TRBV3-1 and J is TRBJ2-7; D may be TRBD1 (7 bases). Germline V gene lookup returns CDR1 LGHDT and CDR2 YNNKEL (reference sequence). V was cut by 4 bases and J by 4 bases, with 14 bases left in between. This CDR3 contains 14 residues. CDR3 sequence reads: CASSRRGAGYEQYF. Written as DNA, the CDR3 is TGTGCCAGCAGCCGCAGGGGGGCTGGGTACGAGCAGTACTTC.

This clonotype was seen repeatedly, ten times or more. The chain is built from TRBV20-1 and TRBJ2-7, with a weak D call TRBD1 (6 bases). CDR1 is DFQATT and CDR2 is SNEGSKA in the germline V gene (reference sequence). V was clipped by 0 bases and J by 2 bases, with 11 bases between them. This CDR3 is 14 amino acids long. The DNA of the CDR3 is TGCAGTGCTAGAGATCGGTGGACAGCCTACGAGCAGTACTTC. The encoded protein is CSARDRWTAYEQYF.

This clonotype was recorded a few times. The rearrangement links TRBV15 to TRBJ2-3; D possibly corresponds to TRBD2 (6 bases). Germline-derived CDR1 and CDR2 are LNHNV and YYDKDF (reference sequence). Trimming took off 1 base at V and 0 bases at J, with 11 bases between the two ends. The CDR3 loop spans 16 amino acids. The CDR3 is CATSRAGLPSTDTQYF. The DNA for the CDR3 is TGTGCCACCAGCAGAGCAGGACTACCTAGCACAGATACGCAGTATTTT.

The CDR3 loop reads CASGREEPYEQYF. CDR3 sequence (DNA): TGTGCCAGCGGCCGGGAGGAACCCTACGAGCAGTACTTC. The V call is TRBV7-2, the J call TRBJ2-7; 7 positions agree with TRBD2. This CDR3 comprises 13 residues. Trimming cost V 8 bases and J 2 bases; bases outside gene matches: 6. Looked up from germline, CDR1 is SGHTA and CDR2 is FQGNSA.

V is TRBV10-3 and J is TRBJ1-1; D may be TRBD1 (6 bases). CDR3 length: 14 residues. V lost 10 bases and J lost 1, with 16 bases in between. Germline loops: CDR1 ENHRY, CDR2 SYGVKD. The CDR3 DNA sequence: TGTGCCACCCGAGGGGGGCTGTCGAACACTGAAGCTTTCTTT. It specifies CATRGGLSNTEAFF.

V gene TRBV19 combines with J gene TRBJ2-1; possible D gene TRBD1, 6 bases. V shed 7 bases and J shed 12 bases, with 22 bases lying between them. The CDR3 length is 14 residues. Germline loops: CDR1 LNHDA, CDR2 SQIVND (reference sequence). The CDR3 DNA follows: TGTGCCAGTAAATTTTTGGAACCGCAGGGGCGGCAGTTCTTC. This translates into CASKFLEPQGRQFF.

This clonotype was counted only a few times. The CDR3 region is CATSDSRLGEIDEQFF. CDR3 bases: TGTGCCACCAGTGATTCCCGGCTTGGGGAGATCGATGAGCAGTTCTTC. V is TRBV24-1 and J is TRBJ2-1, with D possibly matching TRBD2 (5 bases). The CDR3 is made up of 16 amino acids. The germline V and J ends were trimmed by 2 bases and 8 bases, with 18 bases remaining between them. Germline-derived CDR1 and CDR2 are KGHDR and SFDVKD.

The genes are TRBV6-1 and TRBJ2-4; D is perhaps TRBD1 (5 bases). The germline V gene encodes CDR1 MNHNS and CDR2 SASEGT. The V end was cut by 2 bases, the J end by 5 bases, with 10 bases between. This CDR3 is built from 14 residues. In nucleotides, the CDR3 is TGTGCCAGCAGTGAACAGGGTGACGAAAACATTCAGTACTTC. This encodes CASSEQGDENIQYF.

This clonotype was picked up a small number of times. V gene TRBV5-6 combines with J gene TRBJ2-5, with D possibly matching TRBD1 (5 bases). The CDR3 extends over 15 amino acids. Germline CDR1 and CDR2: SGHDT and YYEEEE. V was cut by 1 base and J by 3 bases, with 13 bases left in between. Here the CDR3 DNA reads TGTGCCAGCAGCTTGTTGATGGCCAGGGAAGAGACCCAGTACTTC. Protein: CASSLLMAREETQYF.

This rearrangement joins TRBV19 to TRBJ2-7; 8 positions match TRBD1. Germline assignment: CDR1 LNHDA and CDR2 SQIVND (reference sequence). The junction had 7 bases not matched to a gene; V was cut back by 5 bases and J by 4 bases. The CDR3 length is 14 residues. The CDR3 reads CASSPGTGRYEQYF. The DNA of the CDR3 is TGTGCCAGTAGTCCTGGGACAGGAAGATACGAGCAGTACTTC.

V is TRBV7-2 and J is TRBJ2-7; 10 bases are a match to TRBD1. V lost 5 bases, J lost 2 bases, and 6 bases stayed unmatched. The CDR3 totals 15 residues. The germline CDR1 and CDR2 sequences are SGHTA and FQGNSA. This CDR3 is CASSRRDRGTYEQYF. As DNA, the CDR3 is TGTGCCAGCAGCCGACGGGACAGGGGCACCTACGAGCAGTACTTC.